Reported below is one T cell receptor (beta chain). Only a few counts were recorded for this clonotype. The specificity of this receptor is unknown. No base quality information exists; no much larger clone differs at one position. These data come from a study of identical twins (dated by TCRdb to 2016 to 2018). Background on the whole study: To test whether fetal clonotypes persist, this study deep-sequenced TCR alpha and beta repertoires from monozygotic twins, from unrelated adults of various ages, and from cord blood. To rule out contamination, the twin experiments were replicated at different times with different library preparation protocols. Here is what the overall study found, with its caveats: In monozygotic twins, recombination models systematically underestimated out-of-frame TCR alpha sharing, but the models matched the sharing seen between unrelated individuals. A weaker excess of twin sharing was found in beta out-of-frame sequences because the signal-to-noise ratio was lowered by fewer shared sequences. Fewer insertions were carried by abundant cord blood beta clonotypes, a similar but weaker trend appeared in young adult naive repertoires, and no such trend appeared in memory repertoires. Because the same donors could not be followed over many years, the conclusions relied on cross-sectional statistical analysis. Compared with coincidental sharing between unrelated individuals, an excess of low generation-probability sequences was observed among out-of-frame TCR alpha sequences shared between twins. Invariant T cells such as MAIT and iNKT could partly confound zero-insertion analyses, though diverse VJ usage argued against this for most clonotypes.

Only healthy Caucasian donors were included. The twin cohort consisted of three pairs of female monozygotic twins, all aged roughly 18 to 30 years. CD4+ and CD8+ T cell populations were isolated with positive isolation kits from Invitrogen. The library was built by means of 5' RACE. The data were produced on an Illumina HiSeq 2000. Template switching added a universal primer binding site, and the final cDNA carried a unique molecular identifier that allowed TCR cDNA molecules to be counted accurately. Specific primers in the conserved constant-segment region were used to synthesize first-strand cDNA for the TCR alpha and beta chains. Each cDNA library was double barcoded, with a SMART-Mk sample barcode plus Illumina barcodes, to control for contamination. TruSeq adapter sequences along with Illumina sample barcodes were introduced in two successive PCR steps. The TCR alpha and beta cDNA libraries were sequenced on the Illumina HiSeq platform using custom primers. Concerning the study's data processing: MiGEC processed the raw reads to extract unique molecular identifiers, while MiXCR was used to determine the CDR3 positions. For each individual, recombination models were inferred using an EM algorithm with the repgenHMM and IGoR tools. Shared clonotype analysis was performed with the tcR package in R, normalizing sharing by the product of cloneset sizes. To study raw recombination free of thymic and clonal selection effects, out-of-frame nonproductive sequences were analyzed. The raw public data were reprocessed by TCRdb itself: fastp quality trimming at Q25, MiXCR clonotype calling, in-frame beta chains only. Each CDR3 protein appears once, grouped with its most common genes and DNA. These V and J calls originate from TCRdb's pipeline instead of the authors' own analysis. This sample comprises 400,000 to 650,000 distinct CDR3 sequences, 20% to 25% of them detected only once. The top ten hold approximately 0.95% of the sample.

There are 13 amino acids in the CDR3, from cysteine to phenylalanine inclusive. Only the CDR3 part of the read is kept: 39 bases, read in frame from the first base. V is cut by 6 bases and J by 4 bases, and the space between the germline ends is 12 bases. The germline V gene (reference sequence) supplies CDR1 LNHDA and CDR2 SQIVND. These data were likewise used in another study, on T cells expressing NK-cell markers. According to the second study: In sorted CD3+CD56+NKG2C+, CD3+CD56+NKG2C- and CD3+CD56-NKG2C+ T-cell subsets from about eight donors, TCR beta-chain repertoires were profiled. Of the eight sequenced donors, seven were found to be HCMV-seropositive and one was found to be HCMV-seronegative. To restrict sorting to alphabetaTCR-expressing T cells, an anti-gammadeltaTCR antibody was added in several experiments. In roughly six donors, the dominant CD3+CD56+NKG2C+ clonotypes ranked among the top 10 CD8+ clonotypes, making up roughly 1.0-7.0% of CD8+ T cells. Those dominant clonotypes were again the most abundant among CD3+CD56-NKG2C+ cells in a handful of donors, at roughly 25-60.1%. It remained unclear whether the expanded NKG2C-expressing T cell clones were specific for HCMV antigens. The study sequenced eight donors, all healthy volunteers chosen at random: three men and five women. HCMV serostatus was determined by detecting HCMV-specific IgG in serum with a commercial ELISA kit. Reads were demultiplexed and grouped by UMI with MIGEC, and clonotypes were assembled and quantified with MiTCR. Only TCR cDNA sequences supported by at least two reads were kept to exclude erroneous sequences. The tcR package was used for downstream repertoire analysis, and clonotypes were matched across fractions by CDR3 nucleotide sequence plus V segment. VDJmatch was used to annotate antigen specificity against VDJdb, with one amino acid substitution in CDR3 permitted.

Input material: CD4+ T cells sorted from blood. The TCR comes from a woman younger than 35 in good health. Here the chain combines TRBV19 and TRBJ1-2, with the D gene not confidently named. The DNA sequence is as follows: TGTGCCAGTAGCTTAAGGAACGGCTATGGCTACACCTTC. The translation is CASSLRNGYGYTF.